The clone carrying this TCR beta chain was observed a handful of times. Germline V gene data show CDR1 as MGHRA and CDR2 as YSYEKL. This CDR3 region has 15 residues. Trimming took off 0 bases at V and 4 bases at J, with 13 bases between the two ends. TCRdb passed the reads through MiXCR, listing each CDR3 protein once. The table has 250,000 or so distinct CDR3 sequences, around 15% seen once. The data were taken from a study of T cell repertoires in cytomegalovirus infection. The chain combines TRBV4-1 with TRBJ2-7; D possibly matches TRBD1 or TRBD2 (5 bases each). The sequence came from a human donor in good health (CMV status not recorded). Some clones in this sample may be carry-over from other donors' samples. Material for sequencing was CD8+ T cells from PBMCs. The CDR3 bases are TGCGCCAGCAGCCAAGATATACCAGGGAGATACGAGCAGTACTTC. Protein sequence: CASSQDIPGRYEQYF.